The 10 T cell receptor beta chains given below trace back to one sample, sequenced in a study of shared clonotypes between healthy human individuals. CD45RO-negative CD8 cells positively selected for CCR7 made up the naive population, which excluded terminally differentiated effector memory CD45RA+ cells. Sequencing used immunoSEQ multiplex PCR; TCRdb keeps in-frame clones, though not all of them. There are more than 500,000 clones in the sample; roughly 96% occur only once, and 0.11% lies in the top ten. Sequenced input: naive CD8+ T cells sorted from blood. The source is a woman between 25 and 40 years old in good health.

V usage is TRBV27 and J usage is TRBJ2-7; 9 bases line up with TRBD2. J gave up 3 bases and V 4 bases, and 13 bases lay outside the gene matches. Germline lookup yields CDR1 MNHEY and CDR2 SMNVEV (reference sequence). CDR3 size: 17 residues. In DNA form, the CDR3 reads TGTGCCAGCAGTTCCTCCCCTCCTAGCGGGATATTCTACGAGCAGTACTTC. This gives the protein CASSSSPPSGIFYEQYF.

The J gene is TRBJ2-2, the V gene TRBV9; D is unclear. V shed 0 bases and J shed 4 bases, with 7 bases lying between them. The CDR3 covers 14 residues. Germline V gene sequence: CDR1 SGDLS, CDR2 YYNGEE. CDR3 in amino acids: CASSVDVGTGELFF. CDR3 DNA sequence: TGTGCCAGCAGCGTAGATGTGGGCACCGGGGAGCTGTTTTTT.

V usage is TRBV5-6 and J usage is TRBJ2-7; D is undetermined. Germline V lookup: CDR1 SGHDT, CDR2 YYEEEE. V lost 2 bases and J lost 6, with 12 bases in between. The CDR3 is 13 amino acids. The CDR3 reads CASSLDGPAEQYF. In DNA, the CDR3 is TGTGCCAGCAGCTTAGACGGGCCCGCCGAGCAGTACTTC.

In regard to this clone: In the same sample, other DNA sequences code for this CDR3. The J gene is TRBJ2-5, the V gene TRBV13; 11 bases are shared with TRBD2. CDR1 is PRHDT and CDR2 is FYEKMQ in the germline V gene (reference sequence). The CDR3 extends over 15 amino acids. V shed 5 bases and J 2 bases; nucleotides not matched to a gene: 4. The CDR3 loop is CASSPRLAGQETQYF. CDR3 nucleotide sequence: TGTGCCAGCAGCCCCCGACTAGCGGGACAAGAGACCCAGTACTTC.

The chain couples TRBV28 to TRBJ2-7; D gene uncertain. Per germline, CDR1 MDHEN and CDR2 SYDVKM. This CDR3 contains 14 residues. V was trimmed by 1 base and J by 1 base, leaving 8 bases between them. The CDR3 is CASSLFPDSYEQYF. The CDR3 coding sequence is TGTGCCAGCAGTTTATTTCCAGATTCCTACGAGCAGTACTTC.

This chain joins TRBV4-2 and TRBJ2-1; D gene uncertain. Trimming cost V 0 bases and J 4 bases, with 25 bases left between them. CDR1 and CDR2 from the germline V gene are LGHNA and YNFKEQ. This CDR3 comprises 20 residues. CDR3 coding DNA: TGTGCCAGCAGCCAAGATGTCGGTTTCACCGCGGATACCGATTACAATGAGCAGTTCTTC. This encodes CASSQDVGFTADTDYNEQFF.

This chain joins TRBV27 and TRBJ1-2; D remains ambiguous. CDR1 and CDR2 (germline): MNHEY, SMNVEV (reference sequence). This CDR3 comprises 15 residues. Trimming removed 2 bases at V and 2 bases at J, with 12 bases between. The CDR3 reads CASSLGIDPNYGYTF. The CDR3 DNA is TGTGCCAGCAGTTTAGGGATCGACCCCAACTATGGCTACACCTTC.

In its sample, this clone was seen once. The chain has TRBV28 and TRBJ1-5; no definite D call. V was clipped by 4 bases and J by 5 bases, with 18 bases between them. The CDR3 runs to 16 residues. CDR1 and CDR2 from the germline V gene are MDHEN and SYDVKM. For the CDR3, the DNA is TGTGCCAGCAGTTCCGGGCGCCCGGCGCGCGATCAGCCCCAGCATTTT. It codes for CASSSGRPARDQPQHF.

This sequence joins TRBV2 and TRBJ2-7; a possible D gene is TRBD2 (5 bases). Germline CDR1 SNHLY, CDR2 FYNNEI. V was pared by 5 bases and J by 2 bases, with 13 bases between. The CDR3 totals 14 residues. The chain's CDR3 is CASSPEDGPYEQYF. CDR3 sequence (DNA): TGTGCCAGCAGTCCGGAGGACGGCCCCTACGAGCAGTACTTC.

In its sample, this clone was seen once. The CDR3 is CASSQEGPVQGALSYEQYF. Written as DNA, the CDR3 is TGTGCCAGCAGCCAAGAAGGGCCCGTACAGGGGGCCCTTTCCTACGAGCAGTACTTC. The chain links TRBV4-2 to TRBJ2-5; 9 nucleotides agree with TRBD1. The J call may be faulty, since TRBJ2-7 better matches the DNA end. Germline-derived CDR1 and CDR2 are LGHNA and YNFKEQ. The CDR3 is 19 residues long.